The clone carrying this T cell receptor (beta chain) was seen a few times. The antigen is undetermined. This record belongs to a study of blood T cells in healthy people across ages. Study-level points and caveats: A strong correlation was found between TCR beta diversity and the percentage of naive T cells. Versus aged donors, long-lived donors had higher diversity and more naive CD4+ cells.

Using a J-beta primer mix together with a sample-barcoded 5' primer, a second PCR was run for roughly 7 to 11 cycles. TCRdb independently ran MiXCR on the 5' RACE reads; one entry per CDR3 protein. This table has hundreds of thousands of distinct CDR3 sequences, about 20% appearing once. The CDR3 is 17 residues long. V was shortened by 3 bases and J by 1 base, with 16 bases between the two germline ends. Germline V gene sequence: CDR1 MGHRA, CDR2 YSYEKL. Sequencing was performed on blood. The receptor's source is a man in his 70s in good health. This chain links TRBV4-1 with TRBJ2-1, with D perhaps TRBD2 (5 bases). CDR3 bases: TGCGCCAGCAGCCAGGAGGCGGCTAGTGGGTCCTACAATGAGCAGTTCTTC. Translation: CASSQEAASGSYNEQFF.